The 11 T cell receptor beta chains below all came from one sample that was sequenced in a study of CD8 T cells in Susac syndrome. With random hexamers, roughly 0.5 to 1 ug RNA was reverse transcribed. MiXCR was run by TCRdb on the immunoSEQ multiplex PCR reads, yielding one entry per CDR3 protein. The sample contains some 57,000 distinct CDR3 sequences, 90% to 95% of which appear only once. The specimen sequenced was CD8+ T cells from PBMCs. The receptors stem from a human donor in good health.

The chain has TRBV27 and TRBJ2-2; tentative D call: TRBD2 (5 bases). CDR3 length: 16 amino acids. Trimming shortened V by 6 bases and J by 5 bases, and 19 bases separated the two germline ends. The germline V gene encodes CDR1 MNHEY and CDR2 SMNVEV (reference sequence). CDR3 sequence (DNA): TGTGCCAGCAGATCTGAGAGGGTGACGGAGACCGGGGAGCTGTTTTTT. Residues: CASRSERVTETGELFF.

This clonotype was seen only a few times. The gene calls are TRBV7-9 and TRBJ2-1, with TRBD2 matching 11 bases. Germline CDR1 is SEHNR and CDR2 is FQNEAQ (reference sequence). The CDR3 has 17 residues. The V and J ends lost 6 bases and 5 bases, in that order; junction bases with no gene match: 12. The CDR3 is CASSGLAGPHRDNEQFF. The CDR3, as DNA: TGTGCCAGCAGTGGACTAGCGGGCCCCCATAGGGACAATGAGCAGTTCTTC.

The CDR3 is CASSQVALGDTQYF. The CDR3 DNA is TGCGCCAGCAGCCAAGTGGCTCTAGGAGATACGCAGTATTTT. The chain has TRBV4-1 and TRBJ2-3; D is uncertain. Per the germline V gene, CDR1 is MGHRA and CDR2 is YSYEKL. The CDR3 runs 14 residues. Trimming removed 1 base from V and 5 bases from J, with 10 bases in between.

The rearrangement links TRBV5-1 to TRBJ2-3, with 13 bases aligning to TRBD2. Per germline, CDR1 SGHRS and CDR2 YFSETQ. J was trimmed by 1 base and V by 4 bases; bases with no gene match: 6. The CDR3 consists of 17 residues. DNA of the CDR3: TGCGCCAGCAGCCTGATAACTAGCGGGGGGGGCACAGATACGCAGTATTTT. This codes for CASSLITSGGGTDTQYF. Looking up the rest from reference TRBV5-1 and TRBJ2-3 gives the full variable domain: KAGVTQTPRYLIKTRGQQVTLSCSPISGHRSVSWYQQTPGQGLQFLFEYFSETQRNKGNFPGRFSGRQFSNSRSEMNVSTLELGDSALYLCASSLITSGGGTDTQYFGPGTRLTVL.

Only one count was recorded for this clonotype. The CDR3 protein is CSVEDPQRGPPNEQFF. CDR3 nucleotides: TGCAGCGTTGAAGATCCTCAGCGGGGGCCCCCCAATGAGCAGTTCTTC. The chain couples TRBV29-1 to TRBJ2-1, with 8 bases fitting TRBD2. CDR1 and CDR2 from the germline V gene are SQVTM and ANQGSEA. After removal of 0 bases from V and 6 bases from J, the junction contained 10 bases not matched to a gene. This CDR3 comprises 16 residues.

The chain links TRBV6-1 to TRBJ2-6; perhaps TRBD1 as D (5 bases). Trimming pared 5 bases from V and 0 bases from J, leaving 8 bases between. This CDR3 spans 15 amino acids. The germline gives CDR1 MNHNS, CDR2 SASEGT. The CDR3 here is CASSPQDSGANVLTF. The CDR3 DNA reads TGTGCCAGCAGTCCACAGGACTCTGGGGCCAACGTCCTGACTTTC.

This clonotype has just a few counts. V usage is TRBV9 and J usage is TRBJ2-5; D is ambiguous. Trimming took off 3 bases at V and 0 bases at J, with 15 bases between the two ends. There are 16 residues in the CDR3. Germline assignment: CDR1 SGDLS and CDR2 YYNGEE. CDR3 in DNA: TGTGCCAGCAGCGGGAACGGACCCCCAGACCAAGAGACCCAGTACTTC. Translating gives CASSGNGPPDQETQYF.

This chain uses TRBV24-1 with TRBJ2-1; no clear D gene. CDR1 and CDR2 (germline): KGHDR, SFDVKD. This CDR3 is built from 15 residues. V was trimmed by 0 bases and J by 6 bases, leaving 11 bases between them. DNA for the CDR3: TGTGCCACCAGTGATTTGTTCCGTGAGTCCAATGAGCAGTTCTTC. It specifies CATSDLFRESNEQFF.

The chain is built from TRBV20-1 and TRBJ2-1; D gene uncertain. Germline assignment: CDR1 DFQATT and CDR2 SNEGSKA (reference sequence). The CDR3 runs to 15 residues. With 0 bases removed from V and 2 bases from J, the gap between germline ends came to 11 bases. The CDR3 nucleotides are TGCAGTGCTAGAGATCTTAGGGTAGCCTACAATGAGCAGTTCTTC. This codes for CSARDLRVAYNEQFF.

This chain links TRBV6-1 with TRBJ2-5; 12 bases align to TRBD2. V lost 2 bases, J lost 4 bases, and 2 bases stayed unmatched. Looked up from germline, CDR1 is MNHNS and CDR2 is SASEGT. There are 15 residues in the CDR3. CDR3 sequence reads: CASSELAGGPETQYF. CDR3 in DNA: TGTGCCAGCAGTGAACTAGCGGGGGGGCCAGAGACCCAGTACTTC.

The chain joins TRBV30 to TRBJ1-1; TRBD1 might be the D (5 bases). The V gene lost 5 bases and the J gene lost 1 base, with 8 bases spanning the gap. This CDR3 has 12 amino acids. Germline CDR1 GTSNPN, CDR2 SVGIG (reference sequence). CDR3 sequence (DNA): TGTGCCTGGCTGCAGGGGAACACTGAAGCTTTCTTT. This sequence encodes CAWLQGNTEAFF.